One and the same sample provided the 30 T cell receptor beta chains below, sequenced in a study of OX40 agonist ivuxolimab in advanced cancers. Profiling relied on immunoSEQ multiplex PCR, and the TCRdb table lists in-frame clones only, not all of them. The table shows about 55,000 clones, with 70% to 80% occurring only once. The sequences come from CD4+ or CD8+ T cells sorted from blood, collected in a trial of the OX40 agonist ivuxolimab. These receptors all come from an adult with an advanced solid tumor such as melanoma, head and neck, liver or kidney cancer.

The J gene is TRBJ1-2, the V gene TRBV30, with D unresolved. V lost 2 bases to trimming and J lost 2 bases, with 12 bases between them. The CDR3 sequence is 14 residues long. The germline V gene has CDR1 GTSNPN and CDR2 SVGIG (reference sequence). The CDR3 sequence is CAWSSAGSNYGYTF. The CDR3 bases are TGTGCCTGGAGTTCCGCAGGATCAAACTATGGCTACACCTTC.

The V call is TRBV2, the J call TRBJ1-6; weak D call: TRBD1 (5 bases). The CDR3 consists of 17 residues. Germline CDR1 SNHLY, CDR2 FYNNEI. V lost 3 bases, J lost 0 bases, and 12 bases lay in between. DNA of the CDR3: TGTGCCAGCAGTGATCGGGGGTTGAGCTCCTATAATTCACCCCTCCACTTT. It encodes CASSDRGLSSYNSPLHF. Full variable domain (remainder filled in from reference TRBV2 and TRBJ1-6): EPEVTQTPSHQVTQMGQEVILRCVPISNHLYFYWYRQILGQKVEFLVSFYNNEISEKSEIFDDQFSVERPDGSNFTLKIRSTKLEDSAMYFCASSDRGLSSYNSPLHFGNGTRLTVT.

The V call is TRBV5-1, the J call TRBJ1-4, with unresolved D. Between the trimmed V and J ends, which lost 1 base and 3 bases, there was a span of 7 bases. Germline V lookup: CDR1 SGHRS, CDR2 YFSETQ. CDR3 size: 14 residues. CDR3 coding DNA: TGCGCCAGCAGCTTGAACGACCCTAATGAAAAACTGTTTTTT. It codes for CASSLNDPNEKLFF.

The V gene is TRBV6-5, the J gene TRBJ1-2; a possible D gene is TRBD1 (6 bases). This CDR3 spans 15 amino acids. The V and J ends lost 2 bases and 8 bases respectively, with 18 bases between them. The germline V gene encodes CDR1 MNHEY and CDR2 SVGAGI. The CDR3 DNA follows: TGTGCCAGCAGTTACAGGACAGACCTATTGGGAGGCTACACCTTC. This sequence encodes CASSYRTDLLGGYTF.

The chain carries TRBV28 and TRBJ1-4, with 7 bases that match TRBD1. Trimming removed 5 bases from V and 0 bases from J; junction bases left unmatched: 12. This CDR3 has 18 amino acids. Germline values: CDR1 MDHEN, CDR2 SYDVKM. CDR3: CASSPFPGQTATNEKLFF. CDR3 coding DNA: TGTGCCAGCAGTCCTTTCCCGGGACAGACTGCAACTAATGAAAAACTGTTTTTT. Full variable domain (outside the CDR3, taken from reference TRBV28 and TRBJ1-4): DVKVTQSSRYLVKRTGEKVFLECVQDMDHENMFWYRQDPGLGLRLIYFSYDVKMKEKGDIPEGYSVSREKKERFSLILESASTNQTSMYLCASSPFPGQTATNEKLFFGSGTQLSVL.

The chain uses TRBV19 and TRBJ2-6; D is possibly TRBD1 or TRBD2 (5 bases each). The CDR3 is 18 amino acids. Per germline, CDR1 LNHDA and CDR2 SQIVND (reference sequence). V lost 5 bases to trimming and J lost 2 bases, with 19 bases between them. The CDR3 DNA reads TGTGCCAGTAGTCCCTTCGGGGCAGGGCGGACTGGGGCCAACGTCCTGACTTTC. It translates to CASSPFGAGRTGANVLTF.

The chain employs TRBV6-1 and TRBJ2-2; D gene uncertain. The CDR3 length is 15 residues. The V gene's germline CDR1 is MNHNS and CDR2 SASEGT. V was clipped by 7 bases and J by 1 base, with 13 bases between them. CDR3 in amino acids: CASKFMGMNTGELFF. DNA for the CDR3: TGTGCCAGCAAGTTCATGGGGATGAACACCGGGGAGCTGTTTTTT.

This chain uses TRBV5-1 with TRBJ2-1; perhaps TRBD2 as D (6 bases). The CDR3 sequence is 14 residues long. CDR1 SGHRS and CDR2 YFSETQ come from the germline V gene. Between the trimmed V and J ends, which lost 4 bases and 4 bases, there was a span of 12 bases. The CDR3 coding sequence is TGCGCCAGCAGCCGGGGACTTGCTTACAATGAGCAGTTCTTC. Amino acids: CASSRGLAYNEQFF.

The chain uses TRBV5-1 and TRBJ1-1; D remains ambiguous. CDR3 size: 15 residues. Germline assignment: CDR1 SGHRS and CDR2 YFSETQ. V lost 1 base and J 4 bases, leaving 14 bases between the germline ends. The CDR3 protein is CASSLSTTRGTEAFF. CDR3 coding DNA: TGCGCCAGCAGCTTGTCCACAACCCGGGGCACTGAAGCTTTCTTT.

This clone came up once. The chain carries TRBV27 and TRBJ1-2; perhaps TRBD1 as D (5 bases). Germline V gives CDR1 MNHEY, CDR2 SMNVEV (reference sequence). The germline V and J ends were trimmed by 3 bases and 4 bases, with 12 bases remaining between them. The CDR3 totals 14 residues. The CDR3 sequence is CASSFTGAVYGYTF. DNA for the CDR3: TGTGCCAGCAGTTTCACTGGGGCCGTCTATGGCTACACCTTC.

The chain uses TRBV15 and TRBJ2-1, with no clear D. Trimming removed 5 bases at V and 2 bases at J, with 13 bases between. CDR1 and CDR2 (germline): LNHNV, YYDKDF (reference sequence). The CDR3 consists of 15 residues. CDR3 region: CATSQTRAPYNEQFF. The CDR3 DNA reads as TGTGCCACCAGCCAAACAAGGGCCCCCTACAATGAGCAGTTCTTC. Drawing the rest from reference TRBV15 and TRBJ2-1, the complete variable domain is DAMVIQNPRYQVTQFGKPVTLSCSQTLNHNVMYWYQQKSSQAPKLLFHYYDKDFNNEADTPDNFQSRRPNTSFCFLDIRSPGLGDTAMYLCATSQTRAPYNEQFFGPGTRLTVL.

The J gene is TRBJ2-3, the V gene TRBV7-2, with 9 bases aligning to TRBD2. Germline values: CDR1 SGHTA, CDR2 FQGNSA. Trimming removed 10 bases from V and 4 bases from J; junction bases left unmatched: 9. CDR3 length: 14 amino acids. CDR3 residues: CATARSGRPDTQYF. Written as DNA, the CDR3 is TGTGCCACCGCAAGAAGCGGGAGGCCAGATACGCAGTATTTT.

This chain links TRBV18 with TRBJ2-2; D perhaps matches TRBD1 (6 bases). V lost 3 bases and J lost 12, with 17 bases in between. CDR1 KGHSH and CDR2 LQKENI come from the germline V gene. This CDR3 has 14 amino acids. The CDR3 bases are TGTGCCAGCTCACCTATCGGGGAACAGGGCCAGCTGTTTTTT. Its protein product is CASSPIGEQGQLFF. Full variable domain (missing parts from reference TRBV18 and TRBJ2-2): NAGVMQNPRHLVRRRGQEARLRCSPMKGHSHVYWYRQLPEEGLKFMVYLQKENIIDESGMPKERFSAEFPKEGPSILRIQQVVRGDSAAYFCASSPIGEQGQLFFGEGSRLTVL.

This rearrangement joins TRBV19 to TRBJ1-1, with D unresolved. Trimming pared 6 bases from V and 1 base from J, leaving 9 bases between. Germline values: CDR1 LNHDA, CDR2 SQIVND (reference sequence). The CDR3 is 13 residues long. The CDR3 region is CASSNNRNTEAFF. The CDR3 bases are TGTGCCAGTAGCAACAACCGGAACACTGAAGCTTTCTTT.

The rearrangement links TRBV18 to TRBJ1-1; possibly TRBD1 for D (5 bases). V was cut by 1 base and J by 1 base, with 7 bases left in between. The CDR3 sequence is 14 residues long. From germline, CDR1 is KGHSH and CDR2 LQKENI. The CDR3 sequence: CASSPQQENTEAFF. DNA for the CDR3: TGTGCCAGCTCACCACAACAGGAGAACACTGAAGCTTTCTTT.

The rearrangement uses TRBV7-9 and TRBJ1-2, with 9 nucleotides matching TRBD1. V gave up 4 bases and J gave up 8 bases; unmatched junction bases: 2. The CDR3 runs 12 residues. Germline V gives CDR1 SEHNR, CDR2 FQNEAQ (reference sequence). In nucleotides, the CDR3 is TGTGCCAGCAGCTCACAGGGGGCGGGCTACACCTTC. Its translation is CASSSQGAGYTF.

This chain joins TRBV30 and TRBJ2-1; perhaps D is TRBD1 or TRBD2 (5 bases each). Looked up from germline, CDR1 is GTSNPN and CDR2 is SVGIG (reference sequence). The CDR3 spans 15 residues. The V end lost 3 bases, the J end lost 6 bases, and 18 bases lay between the germline ends. The CDR3 sequence: CAWSSGLKDSNEQFF. In DNA, the CDR3 is TGTGCCTGGAGCTCGGGGCTTAAGGACTCCAATGAGCAGTTCTTC.

Only one count was recorded for this clone. The chain recombines TRBV2 with TRBJ1-1; D is possibly TRBD1 (5 bases). The CDR3 runs to 14 residues. Germline V gene sequence: CDR1 SNHLY, CDR2 FYNNEI. Deletions cut 8 bases from V and 1 base from J, with 14 bases between. The CDR3, as DNA: TGTGCCAGCCGGGAGGGGAGAGCGAACACTGAAGCTTTCTTT. Residues: CASREGRANTEAFF.

V usage is TRBV18 and J usage is TRBJ2-6, with 8 bases identical to TRBD2. Trimming removed 3 bases from V and 4 bases from J; junction bases left unmatched: 8. Germline lookup yields CDR1 KGHSH and CDR2 LQKENI. The CDR3 is 17 amino acids. The CDR3 nucleotides read TGTGCCAGCTCACCTGGACTAGCCGGCCGAGGGGCCAACGTCCTGACTTTC. It specifies CASSPGLAGRGANVLTF.

This clone was detected once. Other DNA sequences in this sample translate to the same CDR3. The chain joins TRBV5-1 to TRBJ1-2, with 10 positions matching TRBD1. The V gene end was trimmed by 4 bases and the J gene end by 4 bases; junction bases not matched to a gene: 4. This CDR3 region has 14 residues. Germline V gene sequence: CDR1 SGHRS, CDR2 YFSETQ. CDR3 in DNA: TGCGCCAGCAGCACGACAGGGGGCCTCTATGGCTACACCTTC. It yields the protein CASSTTGGLYGYTF.

The gene calls are TRBV7-2 and TRBJ1-2; no definite D call. Germline V gene lookup returns CDR1 SGHTA and CDR2 FQGNSA. Trimming took 3 bases from V and 6 from J, leaving 17 bases between them. This CDR3 comprises 15 residues. CDR3 coding DNA: TGTGCCAGCAGCTTTAGAATGGGAGGAGTCGATGGCTACACCTTC. This codes for CASSFRMGGVDGYTF.

The chain combines TRBV5-1 with TRBJ2-3; no definite D call. With 3 bases removed from V and 2 bases from J, the gap between germline ends came to 10 bases. The CDR3 has 14 residues. Germline CDR1 and CDR2: SGHRS and YFSETQ. The DNA of the CDR3 is TGCGCCAGCAGCTCCAAACCACCCACAGATACGCAGTATTTT. Its translation: CASSSKPPTDTQYF.

CDR3 in DNA: TGTGCCAGCAGCTTAGACCCGAATTCACCCCTCCACTTT. The encoded protein is CASSLDPNSPLHF. The rearrangement joins TRBV7-2 to TRBJ1-6; no firm D call. The V gene lost 1 base and the J gene lost 7 bases, with 5 bases spanning the gap. The CDR3 runs to 13 residues. Germline lookup yields CDR1 SGHTA and CDR2 FQGNSA. Together with reference TRBV7-2 and TRBJ1-6, the CDR3 gives the full variable domain: GAGVSQSPSNKVTEKGKDVELRCDPISGHTALYWYRQSLGQGLEFLIYFQGNSAPDKSGLPSDRFSAERTGGSVSTLTIQRTQQEDSAVYLCASSLDPNSPLHFGNGTRLTVT.

The table lists this clone with a few counts. The chain employs TRBV19 and TRBJ1-5, with 8 bases fitting TRBD1. J gave up 3 bases and V 9 bases, and 10 bases lay outside the gene matches. Germline CDR1 LNHDA, CDR2 SQIVND (reference sequence). CDR3 length: 15 residues. The CDR3 DNA reads TGTGCCAGCCGGACAGGGCCCCTATACAATCAGCCCCAGCATTTT. This translates into CASRTGPLYNQPQHF.

The CDR3 is CASSLDGTGATYGYTF. The CDR3 coding sequence is TGTGCCAGCAGCTTAGATGGGACAGGAGCAACATATGGCTACACCTTC. The chain links TRBV7-2 to TRBJ1-2; TRBD1 matches at 8 bases. The CDR3 has 16 amino acids. The germline V gene has CDR1 SGHTA and CDR2 FQGNSA. Trimming removed 1 base from V and 5 bases from J; junction bases left unmatched: 9.

This clone was counted only a few times. The V gene is TRBV29-1, the J gene TRBJ1-5, with D possibly being TRBD1 (6 bases). Trimming stripped 5 bases from V and 0 bases from J, with 8 bases between. The CDR3 extends over 13 amino acids. Germline V lookup: CDR1 SQVTM, CDR2 ANQGSEA. The CDR3 coding sequence is TGCAGCGTTTCAGGGGATAGCAATCAGCCCCAGCATTTT. Protein sequence: CSVSGDSNQPQHF. Full variable domain (missing parts from reference TRBV29-1 and TRBJ1-5): SAVISQKPSRDICQRGTSLTIQCQVDSQVTMMFWYRQQPGQSLTLIATANQGSEATYESGFVIDKFPISRPNLTFSTLTVSNMSPEDSSIYLCSVSGDSNQPQHFGDGTRLSIL.

This clone was recorded only once. The chain carries TRBV9 and TRBJ2-3; D is possibly TRBD1 or TRBD2 (6 bases each). V was pared by 3 bases and J by 6 bases, with 14 bases between. Germline assignment: CDR1 SGDLS and CDR2 YYNGEE. CDR3 length: 14 residues. Written as DNA, the CDR3 is TGTGCCAGCAGCGGGGGGGCCAGACTGGATACGCAGTATTTT. As protein: CASSGGARLDTQYF. Drawing the rest from reference TRBV9 and TRBJ2-3, the complete variable domain is DSGVTQTPKHLITATGQRVTLRCSPRSGDLSVYWYQQSLDQGLQFLIQYYNGEERAKGNILERFSAQQFPDLHSELNLSSLELGDSALYFCASSGGARLDTQYFGPGTRLTVL.

This clone has only a few counts. The J gene is TRBJ2-1, the V gene TRBV6-1; 8 nucleotides match TRBD1. Germline CDR1 and CDR2: MNHNS and SASEGT. The CDR3 length is 14 residues. V dropped 7 bases and J dropped 7; count of bases not matched to a gene: 9. Here the CDR3 reads CASNIGQGQNEQFF. CDR3 nucleotide sequence: TGTGCCAGCAACATAGGACAGGGACAGAATGAGCAGTTCTTC.

The chain links TRBV5-1 to TRBJ1-2; 7 nucleotides agree with TRBD1. Germline V gives CDR1 SGHRS, CDR2 YFSETQ. This CDR3 is built from 17 residues. V dropped 2 bases and J dropped 2; count of bases not matched to a gene: 12. The CDR3 sequence: CASSFGTGVMANYGYTF. The CDR3 region has the DNA TGCGCCAGCAGCTTCGGAACAGGGGTTATGGCGAACTATGGCTACACCTTC.

This sequence joins TRBV7-2 and TRBJ2-2; TRBD1 or TRBD2 may be the D gene (5 bases each). The CDR3 totals 19 residues. The germline V gene encodes CDR1 SGHTA and CDR2 FQGNSA. Trimming took off 0 bases at V and 1 base at J, with 18 bases between the two ends. CDR3 protein: CASSLAGTSPPLNTGELFF. In DNA, the CDR3 is TGTGCCAGCAGCTTAGCCGGGACCTCGCCTCCTTTGAACACCGGGGAGCTGTTTTTT.